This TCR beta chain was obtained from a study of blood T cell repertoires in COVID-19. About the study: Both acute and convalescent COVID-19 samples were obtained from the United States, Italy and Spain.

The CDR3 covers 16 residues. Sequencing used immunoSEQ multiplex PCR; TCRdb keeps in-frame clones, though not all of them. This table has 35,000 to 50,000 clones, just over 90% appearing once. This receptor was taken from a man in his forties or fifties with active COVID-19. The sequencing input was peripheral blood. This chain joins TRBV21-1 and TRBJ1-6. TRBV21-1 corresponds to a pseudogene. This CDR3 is CASSKRAPPRGSPLHF. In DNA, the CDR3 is TGTGCCAGCAGCAAAAGAGCTCCCCCACGGGGGTCACCCCTCCACTTT.